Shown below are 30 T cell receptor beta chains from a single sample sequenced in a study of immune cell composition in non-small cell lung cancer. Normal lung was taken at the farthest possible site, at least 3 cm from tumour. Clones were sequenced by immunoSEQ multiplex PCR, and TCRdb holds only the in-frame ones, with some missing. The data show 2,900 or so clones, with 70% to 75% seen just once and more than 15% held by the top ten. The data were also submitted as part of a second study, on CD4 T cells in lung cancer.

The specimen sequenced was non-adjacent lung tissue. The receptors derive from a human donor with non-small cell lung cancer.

The CDR3 DNA is TGTGCCAGCAGTCTGGCGGGCGGGCAGCCCCAGCATTTT. This translates into CASSLAGGQPQHF. The chain links TRBV27 to TRBJ1-5; D ambiguous. The CDR3 is 13 residues long. The germline CDR1 and CDR2 sequences are MNHEY and SMNVEV (reference sequence). Trimming took off 5 bases at V and 7 bases at J, with 12 bases between the two ends.

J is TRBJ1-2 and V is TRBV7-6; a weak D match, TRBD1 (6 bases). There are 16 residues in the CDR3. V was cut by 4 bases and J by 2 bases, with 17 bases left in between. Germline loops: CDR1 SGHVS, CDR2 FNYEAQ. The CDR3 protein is CASSSGFDRFNYGYTF. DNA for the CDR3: TGTGCCAGCAGCTCCGGCTTTGACAGGTTCAACTATGGCTACACCTTC. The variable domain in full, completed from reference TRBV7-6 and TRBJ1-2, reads GAGVSQSPRYKVTKRGQDVALRCDPISGHVSLYWYRQALGQGPEFLTYFNYEAQQDKSGLPNDRFSAERPEGSISTLTIQRTEQRDSAMYRCASSSGFDRFNYGYTFGSGTRLTVV.

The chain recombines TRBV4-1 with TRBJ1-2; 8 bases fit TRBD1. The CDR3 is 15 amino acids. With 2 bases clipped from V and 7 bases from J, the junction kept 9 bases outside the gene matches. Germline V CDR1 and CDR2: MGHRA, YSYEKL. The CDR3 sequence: CASSQPGQGRTGYTF. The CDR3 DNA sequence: TGCGCCAGCAGCCAACCCGGACAGGGACGGACTGGCTACACCTTC.

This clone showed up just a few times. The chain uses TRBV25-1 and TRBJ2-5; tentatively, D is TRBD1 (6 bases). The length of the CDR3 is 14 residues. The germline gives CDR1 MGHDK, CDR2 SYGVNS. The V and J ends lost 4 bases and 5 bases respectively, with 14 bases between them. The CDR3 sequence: CASSAQGRGETQYF. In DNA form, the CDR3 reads TGTGCCAGCAGTGCCCAGGGGAGAGGGGAGACCCAGTACTTC.

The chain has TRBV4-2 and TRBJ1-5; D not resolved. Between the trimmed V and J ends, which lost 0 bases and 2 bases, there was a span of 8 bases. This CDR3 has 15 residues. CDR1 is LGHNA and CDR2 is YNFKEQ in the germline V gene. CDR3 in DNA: TGTGCCAGCAGCCAAGATTTCAGCGGCAATCAGCCCCAGCATTTT. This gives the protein CASSQDFSGNQPQHF.

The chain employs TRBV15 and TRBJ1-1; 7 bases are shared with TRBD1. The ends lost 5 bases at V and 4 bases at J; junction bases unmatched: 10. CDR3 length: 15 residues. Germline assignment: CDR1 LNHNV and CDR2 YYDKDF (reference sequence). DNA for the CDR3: TGTGCCACCAGCCCTCAGGGGGGTGGAAGCACTGAAGCTTTCTTT. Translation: CATSPQGGGSTEAFF. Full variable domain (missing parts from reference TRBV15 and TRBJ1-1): DAMVIQNPRYQVTQFGKPVTLSCSQTLNHNVMYWYQQKSSQAPKLLFHYYDKDFNNEADTPDNFQSRRPNTSFCFLDIRSPGLGDTAMYLCATSPQGGGSTEAFFGQGTRLTVV.

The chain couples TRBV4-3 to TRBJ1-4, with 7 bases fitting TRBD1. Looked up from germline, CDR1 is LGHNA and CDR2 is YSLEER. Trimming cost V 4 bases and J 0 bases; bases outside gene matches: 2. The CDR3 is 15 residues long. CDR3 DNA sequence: TGCGCCAGCAGCCTCGACAGGGCAACTAATGAAAAACTGTTTTTT. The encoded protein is CASSLDRATNEKLFF.

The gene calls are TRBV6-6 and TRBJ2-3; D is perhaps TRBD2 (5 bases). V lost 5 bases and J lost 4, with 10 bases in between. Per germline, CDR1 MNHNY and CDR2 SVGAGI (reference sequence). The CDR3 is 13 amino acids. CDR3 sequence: CASSDVGADTQYF. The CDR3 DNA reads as TGTGCCAGCAGTGACGTCGGGGCAGATACGCAGTATTTT.

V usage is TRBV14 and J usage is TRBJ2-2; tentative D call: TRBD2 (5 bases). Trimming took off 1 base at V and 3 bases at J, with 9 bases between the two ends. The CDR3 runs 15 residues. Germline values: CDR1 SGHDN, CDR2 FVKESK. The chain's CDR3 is CASSQGGIYTGELFF. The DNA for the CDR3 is TGTGCCAGCAGCCAAGGAGGGATTTACACCGGGGAGCTGTTTTTT.

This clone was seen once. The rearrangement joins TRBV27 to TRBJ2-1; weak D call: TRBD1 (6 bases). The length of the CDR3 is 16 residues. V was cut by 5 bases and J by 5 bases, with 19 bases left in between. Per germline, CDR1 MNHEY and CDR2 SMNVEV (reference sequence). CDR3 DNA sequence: TGTGCCAGCAGTCCGAGGCCCCGCACAGGGCACAATGAGCAGTTCTTC. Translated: CASSPRPRTGHNEQFF.

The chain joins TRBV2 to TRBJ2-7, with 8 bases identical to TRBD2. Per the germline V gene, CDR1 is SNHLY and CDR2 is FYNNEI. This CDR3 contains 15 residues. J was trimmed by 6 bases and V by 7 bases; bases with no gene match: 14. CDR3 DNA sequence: TGTGCCAGCACCCCACCCCAGCGGGGGCGGTCCGAGCAGTACTTC. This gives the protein CASTPPQRGRSEQYF.

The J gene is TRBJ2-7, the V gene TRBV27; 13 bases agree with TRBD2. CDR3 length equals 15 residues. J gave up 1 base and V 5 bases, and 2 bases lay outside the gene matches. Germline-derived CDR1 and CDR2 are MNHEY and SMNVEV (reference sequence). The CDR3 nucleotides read TGTGCCAGCAGTCCGACTAGCGGGGGGTCCTACGAGCAGTACTTC. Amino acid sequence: CASSPTSGGSYEQYF.

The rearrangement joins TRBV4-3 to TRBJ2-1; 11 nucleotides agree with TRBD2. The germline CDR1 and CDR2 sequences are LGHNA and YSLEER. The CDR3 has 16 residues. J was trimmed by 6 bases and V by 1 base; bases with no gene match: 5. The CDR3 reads CASSQGLAGQLNEQFF. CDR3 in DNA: TGCGCCAGCAGCCAAGGACTAGCGGGACAGCTCAATGAGCAGTTCTTC.

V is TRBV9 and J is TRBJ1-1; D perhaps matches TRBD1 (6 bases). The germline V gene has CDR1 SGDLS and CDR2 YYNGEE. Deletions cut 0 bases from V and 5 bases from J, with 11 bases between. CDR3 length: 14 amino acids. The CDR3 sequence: CASSVAQGGTEAFF. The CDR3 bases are TGTGCCAGCAGCGTAGCACAGGGAGGGACTGAAGCTTTCTTT.

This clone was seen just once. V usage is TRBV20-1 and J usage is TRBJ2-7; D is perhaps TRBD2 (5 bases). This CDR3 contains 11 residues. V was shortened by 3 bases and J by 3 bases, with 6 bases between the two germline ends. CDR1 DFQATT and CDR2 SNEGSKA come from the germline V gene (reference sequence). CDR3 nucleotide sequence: TGCAGTGCTAGTCGGGGCTACGAGCAGTACTTC. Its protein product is CSASRGYEQYF.

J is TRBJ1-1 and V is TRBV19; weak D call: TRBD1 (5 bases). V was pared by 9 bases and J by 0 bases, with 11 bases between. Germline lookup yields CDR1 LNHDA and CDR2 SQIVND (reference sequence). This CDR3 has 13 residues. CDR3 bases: TGTGCCAGCATTGGACATCTGAACACTGAAGCTTTCTTT. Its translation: CASIGHLNTEAFF.

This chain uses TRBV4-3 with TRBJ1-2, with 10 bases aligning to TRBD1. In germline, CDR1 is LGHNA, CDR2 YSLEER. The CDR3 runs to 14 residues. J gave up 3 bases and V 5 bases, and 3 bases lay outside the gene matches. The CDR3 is CASSYGQGDYGYTF. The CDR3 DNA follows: TGCGCCAGCAGCTATGGACAGGGGGACTATGGCTACACCTTC.

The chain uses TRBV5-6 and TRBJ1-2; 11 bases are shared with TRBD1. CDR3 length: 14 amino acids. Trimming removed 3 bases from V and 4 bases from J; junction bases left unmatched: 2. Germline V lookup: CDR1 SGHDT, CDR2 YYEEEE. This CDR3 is CASSWTGGSYGYTF. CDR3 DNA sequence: TGTGCCAGCAGCTGGACAGGGGGCAGCTATGGCTACACCTTC. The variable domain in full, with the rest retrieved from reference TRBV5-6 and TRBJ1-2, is DAGVTQSPTHLIKTRGQQVTLRCSPKSGHDTVSWYQQALGQGPQFIFQYYEEEERQRGNFPDRFSGHQFPNYSSELNVNALLLGDSALYLCASSWTGGSYGYTFGSGTRLTVV.

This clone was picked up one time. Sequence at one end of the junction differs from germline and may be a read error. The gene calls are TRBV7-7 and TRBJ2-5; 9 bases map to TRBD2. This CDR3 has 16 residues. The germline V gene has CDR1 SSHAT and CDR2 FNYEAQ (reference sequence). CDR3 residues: CASSQNGGRAGETQYF. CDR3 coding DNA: TGTGCTAGCAGCCAGAACGGCGGGAGGGCCGGGGAGACCCAGTACTTC.

The CDR3 region has the DNA TGTGCCAGCAGCTTTCGTTATGGAGACGAGCAGTTCTTC. The encoded protein is CASSFRYGDEQFF. V gene TRBV7-2 combines with J gene TRBJ2-1; unclear D gene. Trimming stripped 3 bases from V and 10 bases from J, with 13 bases between. CDR1 is SGHTA, CDR2 FQGNSA, per germline. The CDR3 length is 13 residues.

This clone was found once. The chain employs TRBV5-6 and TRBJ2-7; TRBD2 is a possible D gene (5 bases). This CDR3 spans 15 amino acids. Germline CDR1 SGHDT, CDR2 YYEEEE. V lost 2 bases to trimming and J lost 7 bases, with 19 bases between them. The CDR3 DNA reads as TGTGCCAGCAGCTTAACAGTCACAAACGGGAATGAGCAGTACTTC. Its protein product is CASSLTVTNGNEQYF.

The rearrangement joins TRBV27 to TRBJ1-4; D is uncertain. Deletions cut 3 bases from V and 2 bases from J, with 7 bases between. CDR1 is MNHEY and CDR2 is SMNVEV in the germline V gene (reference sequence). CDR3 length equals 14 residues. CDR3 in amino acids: CASSFSGTNEKLFF. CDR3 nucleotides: TGTGCCAGCAGTTTTTCGGGTACTAATGAAAAACTGTTTTTT.

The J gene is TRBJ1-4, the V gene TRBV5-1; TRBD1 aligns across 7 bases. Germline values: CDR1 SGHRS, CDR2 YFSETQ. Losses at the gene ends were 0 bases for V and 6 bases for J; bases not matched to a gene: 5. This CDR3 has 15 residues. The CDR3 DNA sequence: TGCGCCAGCAGCTTGGCCAGGGGGACTGATGAAAAACTGTTTTTT. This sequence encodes CASSLARGTDEKLFF. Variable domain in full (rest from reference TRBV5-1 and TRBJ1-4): KAGVTQTPRYLIKTRGQQVTLSCSPISGHRSVSWYQQTPGQGLQFLFEYFSETQRNKGNFPGRFSGRQFSNSRSEMNVSTLELGDSALYLCASSLARGTDEKLFFGSGTQLSVL.

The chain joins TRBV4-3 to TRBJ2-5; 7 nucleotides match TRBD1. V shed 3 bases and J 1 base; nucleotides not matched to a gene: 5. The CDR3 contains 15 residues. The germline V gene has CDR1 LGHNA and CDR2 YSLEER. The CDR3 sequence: CASSQYRGGQETQYF. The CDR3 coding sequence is TGCGCCAGCAGCCAGTACAGGGGTGGCCAAGAGACCCAGTACTTC.

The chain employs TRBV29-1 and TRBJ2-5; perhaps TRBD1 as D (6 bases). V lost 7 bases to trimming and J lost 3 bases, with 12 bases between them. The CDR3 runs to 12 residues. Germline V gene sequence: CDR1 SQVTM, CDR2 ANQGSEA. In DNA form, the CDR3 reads TGCAGCGCAGCAGGGGCGGAAGAGACCCAGTACTTC. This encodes CSAAGAEETQYF.

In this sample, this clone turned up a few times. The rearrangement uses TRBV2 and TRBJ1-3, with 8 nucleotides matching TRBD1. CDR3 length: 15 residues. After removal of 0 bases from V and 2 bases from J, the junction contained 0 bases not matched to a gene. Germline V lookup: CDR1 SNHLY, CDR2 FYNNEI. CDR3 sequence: CASSEADRAGNTIYF. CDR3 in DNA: TGTGCCAGCAGTGAAGCGGACAGGGCTGGAAACACCATATATTTT.

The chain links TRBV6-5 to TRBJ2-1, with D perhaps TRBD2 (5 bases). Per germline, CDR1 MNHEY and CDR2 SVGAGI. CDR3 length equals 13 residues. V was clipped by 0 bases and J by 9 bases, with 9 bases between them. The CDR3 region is CASSYSRVREQFF. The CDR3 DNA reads TGTGCCAGCAGTTACTCGCGGGTTCGTGAGCAGTTCTTC.

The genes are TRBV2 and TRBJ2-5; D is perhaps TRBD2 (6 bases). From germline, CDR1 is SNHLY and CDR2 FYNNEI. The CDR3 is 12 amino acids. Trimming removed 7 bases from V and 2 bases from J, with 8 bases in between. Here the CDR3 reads CASIGTQETQYF. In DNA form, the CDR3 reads TGTGCCAGCATCGGGACTCAAGAGACCCAGTACTTC. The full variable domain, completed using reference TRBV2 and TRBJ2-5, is EPEVTQTPSHQVTQMGQEVILRCVPISNHLYFYWYRQILGQKVEFLVSFYNNEISEKSEIFDDQFSVERPDGSNFTLKIRSTKLEDSAMYFCASIGTQETQYFGPGTRLLVL.

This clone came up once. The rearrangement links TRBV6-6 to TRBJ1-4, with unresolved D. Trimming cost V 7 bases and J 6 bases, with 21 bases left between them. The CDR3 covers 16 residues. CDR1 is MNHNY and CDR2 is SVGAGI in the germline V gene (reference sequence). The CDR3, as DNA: TGTGCCAGCAACGGCGGTGCTATCGGCAAATATGAAAAACTGTTTTTT. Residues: CASNGGAIGKYEKLFF.

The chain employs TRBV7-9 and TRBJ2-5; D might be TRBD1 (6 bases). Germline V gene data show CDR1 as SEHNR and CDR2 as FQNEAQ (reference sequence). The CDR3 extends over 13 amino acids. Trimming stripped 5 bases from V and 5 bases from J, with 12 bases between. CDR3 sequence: CASSQQGIETQYF. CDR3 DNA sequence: TGTGCCAGCAGCCAACAGGGTATCGAGACCCAGTACTTC.